Listed here are 24 T cell receptor beta chains from one sample, sequenced in a study of blood T cell repertoires in COVID-19. Method: immunoSEQ multiplex PCR; TCRdb's copy keeps in-frame clones and lacks some. The sample holds around 99,000 clones; roughly 90% are singletons and the top ten take nearly 5%. Sequencing used peripheral blood. All receptors derive from a man aged 35-49 years with active or convalescent COVID-19.

This chain connects TRBV7-8 to TRBJ2-7, with D tentatively TRBD2 (7 bases). Trimming removed 0 bases from V and 3 bases from J, with 9 bases in between. The CDR3 totals 14 residues. CDR1 is SGHVS, CDR2 FQNEAQ, per germline. The CDR3 DNA sequence: TGTGCCAGCAGCTTAGCAGGGGGGGGCTACGAGCAGTACTTC. Residues: CASSLAGGGYEQYF.

The chain carries TRBV6-4 and TRBJ2-2; 12 nucleotides agree with TRBD2. The germline V gene has CDR1 MRHNA and CDR2 SNTAGT. Trimming cost V 8 bases and J 4 bases; bases outside gene matches: 5. This CDR3 has 15 amino acids. DNA for the CDR3: TGTGCCAGCTCCCCGACTAGCGGGAGCACCGGGGAGCTGTTTTTT. It translates to CASSPTSGSTGELFF.

The CDR3 region is CASGTWAEAFF. CDR3 nucleotide sequence: TGTGCCAGCGGGACATGGGCTGAAGCTTTCTTT. The chain employs TRBV19 and TRBJ1-1; the D gene is possibly TRBD1 (6 bases). Germline CDR1 LNHDA, CDR2 SQIVND (reference sequence). The CDR3 spans 11 residues. Trimming shortened V by 9 bases and J by 6 bases, and 11 bases separated the two germline ends. Drawing the rest from reference TRBV19 and TRBJ1-1, the complete variable domain is DGGITQSPKYLFRKEGQNVTLSCEQNLNHDAMYWYRQDPGQGLRLIYYSQIVNDFQKGDIAEGYSVSREKKESFPLTVTSAQKNPTAFYLCASGTWAEAFFGQGTRLTVV.

This chain links TRBV5-8 with TRBJ1-5; a possible D gene is TRBD1 (5 bases). Trimming removed 1 base at V and 4 bases at J, with 21 bases between. The CDR3 is made up of 18 amino acids. Germline CDR1 reads SGHTS; CDR2 reads YDEGEE. The CDR3 region is CASSLYLWRGDGNQPQHF. The DNA for the CDR3 is TGTGCCAGCAGCTTGTACCTATGGAGGGGCGATGGGAATCAGCCCCAGCATTTT.

This clone appeared a few times. The chain uses TRBV25-1 and TRBJ1-5, with 10 bases that match TRBD1. The CDR3 sequence is 15 residues long. V trimming: 6 bases; J trimming: 7 bases; junction bases outside the gene matches: 9. Germline CDR1 MGHDK, CDR2 SYGVNS. As DNA, the CDR3 is TGTGCCAGCAGCGCCGGGACAGGGGATGTCCAGCCCCAGCATTTT. Its protein product is CASSAGTGDVQPQHF.

This clone was counted once. This chain connects TRBV18 to TRBJ2-7; 10 bases are shared with TRBD2. From germline, CDR1 is KGHSH and CDR2 LQKENI. This CDR3 is 16 amino acids long. After removal of 0 bases from V and 4 bases from J, the junction contained 6 bases not matched to a gene. CDR3 in DNA: TGTGCCAGCTCACCACCGGAGGCTAGCGGGGGTTACGAGCAGTACTTC. It is translated as CASSPPEASGGYEQYF.

The rearrangement links TRBV7-2 to TRBJ2-1, with TRBD1 as a possible D gene (5 bases). Germline V CDR1 and CDR2: SGHTA, FQGNSA. V shed 5 bases and J shed 3 bases, with 14 bases lying between them. The CDR3 consists of 15 residues. The CDR3 DNA follows: TGTGCCAGCAGCAGCTTGGGGCAGTACTACAATGAGCAGTTCTTC. Protein sequence: CASSSLGQYYNEQFF.

This clone was recorded once. The J gene is TRBJ2-2, the V gene TRBV7-3; 16 bases fit TRBD2. V shed 5 bases and J 3 bases; nucleotides not matched to a gene: 6. Per the germline V gene, CDR1 is SGHTA and CDR2 is FQGTGA. The CDR3 consists of 18 residues. In DNA, the CDR3 is TGTGCCAGCAGCCTGGGACTAGCGGGAGGGAGCGACACCGGGGAGCTGTTTTTT. It codes for CASSLGLAGGSDTGELFF.

The V gene is TRBV7-9, the J gene TRBJ1-1; TRBD1 matches 8 bases. The V gene's germline CDR1 is SEHNR and CDR2 FQNEAQ (reference sequence). The CDR3 loop spans 15 amino acids. V lost 6 bases and J lost 3; bases outside the gene matches: 9. CDR3 DNA sequence: TGTGCCAGCAGTCATGACAGGGGATCGTACACTGAAGCTTTCTTT. Translated: CASSHDRGSYTEAFF.

This clone was seen only once. The chain uses TRBV5-6 and TRBJ2-2; D is perhaps TRBD2 (6 bases). This CDR3 is 16 amino acids long. Germline values: CDR1 SGHDT, CDR2 YYEEEE. V lost 4 bases, J lost 4 bases, and 17 bases lay in between. The CDR3 coding sequence is TGTGCCAGCAGCGGGACTGGTTGGGGGTTCACCGGGGAGCTGTTTTTT. Its protein is CASSGTGWGFTGELFF. Full variable domain (missing parts from reference TRBV5-6 and TRBJ2-2): DAGVTQSPTHLIKTRGQQVTLRCSPKSGHDTVSWYQQALGQGPQFIFQYYEEEERQRGNFPDRFSGHQFPNYSSELNVNALLLGDSALYLCASSGTGWGFTGELFFGEGSRLTVL.

V usage is TRBV24-1 and J usage is TRBJ2-7; the D gene is possibly TRBD2 (5 bases). The CDR3 totals 12 residues. V was shortened by 9 bases and J by 3 bases, with 11 bases between the two germline ends. Germline V gene sequence: CDR1 KGHDR, CDR2 SFDVKD. The CDR3 bases are TGTGCCACCGAAGGGAGTAGCTACGAGCAGTACTTC. Protein product: CATEGSSYEQYF.

V gene TRBV7-2 combines with J gene TRBJ1-2, with D unresolved. The CDR3 is 14 residues long. The V gene's germline CDR1 is SGHTA and CDR2 FQGNSA. The germline V and J ends were trimmed by 3 bases and 7 bases, with 15 bases remaining between them. The CDR3 DNA follows: TGTGCCAGCAGCTTGGAAGTAAGGGCGGGTGGCTACACCTTC. Translating it yields CASSLEVRAGGYTF.

V and J are TRBV5-6 and TRBJ2-1; D perhaps matches TRBD2 (5 bases). There are 16 residues in the CDR3. From germline, CDR1 is SGHDT and CDR2 YYEEEE. V lost 2 bases, J lost 2 bases, and 14 bases lay in between. CDR3 bases: TGTGCCAGCAGCTTCCAACCCCGGCGGGCCTACAATGAGCAGTTCTTC. Encoded protein: CASSFQPRRAYNEQFF.

This sequence joins TRBV28 and TRBJ1-1; D unclear. The germline V gene has CDR1 MDHEN and CDR2 SYDVKM. Deletions cut 2 bases from V and 5 bases from J, with 6 bases between. The CDR3 totals 12 residues. The CDR3 loop reads CASSLPGTEAFF. The CDR3 bases are TGTGCCAGCAGTTTACCGGGGACTGAAGCTTTCTTT.

This chain connects TRBV4-1 to TRBJ2-1; TRBD2 aligns across 11 bases. From germline, CDR1 is MGHRA and CDR2 YSYEKL. The CDR3 is 18 amino acids. J was trimmed by 4 bases and V by 6 bases; bases with no gene match: 14. CDR3 residues: CASSPGLAGGPGYNEQFF. CDR3 DNA sequence: TGCGCCAGCAGTCCCGGGTTAGCGGGAGGGCCGGGGTACAATGAGCAGTTCTTC.

The genes are TRBV18 and TRBJ1-4; TRBD1 matches at 7 bases. CDR1 and CDR2 (germline): KGHSH, LQKENI. This CDR3 is 15 amino acids long. With 4 bases clipped from V and 5 bases from J, the junction kept 7 bases outside the gene matches. The CDR3 is CASSLTGTVNEKLFF. Here the CDR3 DNA reads TGTGCCAGCTCACTAACCGGGACAGTGAATGAAAAACTGTTTTTT.

The chain has TRBV11-2 and TRBJ1-1; the D gene is possibly TRBD1 (6 bases). Between the trimmed V and J ends, which lost 3 bases and 7 bases, there was a span of 15 bases. The CDR3 length is 14 residues. Germline V gene data show CDR1 as SGHAT and CDR2 as FQNNGV. CDR3 DNA: TGTGCCAGCAGCTTCTTACAGGGTTCGGGTGAAGCTTTCTTT. Amino acid sequence: CASSFLQGSGEAFF.

CDR3 in DNA: TGTGCCAGCAGCTTAACCCGGGACAGCTTGGCCAATGAGCAGTTCTTC. Protein product: CASSLTRDSLANEQFF. V gene TRBV11-2 combines with J gene TRBJ2-1; 7 bases agree with TRBD1. The CDR3 consists of 16 residues. The germline V gene encodes CDR1 SGHAT and CDR2 FQNNGV. Trimming removed 2 bases from V and 6 bases from J; junction bases left unmatched: 10.

The sample holds a few counts of this clone. This chain links TRBV28 with TRBJ2-7, with a tentative D call TRBD2 (5 bases). This CDR3 contains 14 residues. Germline CDR1 reads MDHEN; CDR2 reads SYDVKM. Trimming shortened V by 5 bases and J by 1 base, and 12 bases separated the two germline ends. The CDR3 DNA reads TGTGCCAGCAGTGGGAGATATCGGTCCTACGAGCAGTACTTC. Protein sequence: CASSGRYRSYEQYF.

The CDR3 is CASSWGGKNTEAFF. CDR3 DNA: TGCGCCAGCAGCTGGGGGGGAAAGAACACTGAAGCTTTCTTT. The rearrangement joins TRBV5-1 to TRBJ1-1; possibly TRBD1 for D (5 bases). CDR1 and CDR2 (germline): SGHRS, YFSETQ. Trimming took 3 bases from V and 1 from J, leaving 10 bases between them. CDR3 length equals 14 residues.

The chain uses TRBV11-3 and TRBJ2-7; D is undetermined. V was clipped by 5 bases and J by 3 bases, with 8 bases between them. This CDR3 region has 12 residues. Germline CDR1 and CDR2: SGHNT and YENEEA. The CDR3 sequence is CASSLMSYEQYF. As DNA, the CDR3 is TGTGCCAGCAGCCTAATGAGCTACGAGCAGTACTTC.

The rearrangement uses TRBV29-1 and TRBJ2-2; TRBD1 matches at 7 bases. The ends lost 7 bases at V and 2 bases at J; junction bases unmatched: 13. The CDR3 totals 16 residues. Germline V gene sequence: CDR1 SQVTM, CDR2 ANQGSEA. In DNA, the CDR3 is TGCAGCGCCTCGGACAGGAACTACTATAACACCGGGGAGCTGTTTTTT. This encodes CSASDRNYYNTGELFF.

V is TRBV10-3 and J is TRBJ1-1; D unclear. CDR3 size: 14 residues. Germline V lookup: CDR1 ENHRY, CDR2 SYGVKD. Trimming took off 5 bases at V and 3 bases at J, with 13 bases between the two ends. The CDR3 region is CAISKRPADTEAFF. Here the CDR3 DNA reads TGTGCCATCAGTAAAAGGCCGGCGGACACTGAAGCTTTCTTT.

This chain connects TRBV30 to TRBJ2-7; 11 nucleotides agree with TRBD2. The length of the CDR3 is 14 residues. Germline CDR1 and CDR2: GTSNPN and SVGIG (reference sequence). The trim removed 5 bases at V and 6 bases at J, leaving 9 bases unmatched. The CDR3 bases are TGTGCCTGGGGAAAGCTAGCGGGAGGTGTCGAGCAGTACTTC. It encodes CAWGKLAGGVEQYF.